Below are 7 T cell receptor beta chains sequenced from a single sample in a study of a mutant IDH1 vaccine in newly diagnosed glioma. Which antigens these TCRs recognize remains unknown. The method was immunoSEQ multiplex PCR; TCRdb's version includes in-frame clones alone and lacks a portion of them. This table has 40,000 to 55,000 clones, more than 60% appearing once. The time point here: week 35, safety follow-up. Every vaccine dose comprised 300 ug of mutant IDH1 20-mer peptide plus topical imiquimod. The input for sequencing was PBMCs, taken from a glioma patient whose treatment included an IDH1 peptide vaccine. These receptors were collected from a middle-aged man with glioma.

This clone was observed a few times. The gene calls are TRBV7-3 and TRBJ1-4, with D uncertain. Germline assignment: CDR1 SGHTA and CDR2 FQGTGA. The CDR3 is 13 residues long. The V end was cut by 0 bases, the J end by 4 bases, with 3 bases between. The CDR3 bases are TGTGCCAGCAGCTTAACCCGTAATGAAAAACTGTTTTTT. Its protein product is CASSLTRNEKLFF.

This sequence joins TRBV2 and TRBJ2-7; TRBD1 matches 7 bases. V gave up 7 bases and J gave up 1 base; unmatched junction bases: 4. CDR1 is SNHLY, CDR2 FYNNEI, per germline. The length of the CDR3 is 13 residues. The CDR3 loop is CASTGTASYEQYF. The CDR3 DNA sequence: TGTGCCAGCACCGGGACAGCGTCCTACGAGCAGTACTTC.

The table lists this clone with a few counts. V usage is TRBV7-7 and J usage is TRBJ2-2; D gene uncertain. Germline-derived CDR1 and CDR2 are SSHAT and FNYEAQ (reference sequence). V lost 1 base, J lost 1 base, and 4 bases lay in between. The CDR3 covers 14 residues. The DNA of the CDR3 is TGTGCCAGCAGCTTAGAATGGAACACCGGGGAGCTGTTTTTT. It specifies CASSLEWNTGELFF.

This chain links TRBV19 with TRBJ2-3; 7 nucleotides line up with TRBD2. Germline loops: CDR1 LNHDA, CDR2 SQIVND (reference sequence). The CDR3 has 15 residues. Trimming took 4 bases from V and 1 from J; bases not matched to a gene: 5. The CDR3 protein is CASSKGLVGTDTQYF. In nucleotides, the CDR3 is TGTGCCAGTAGTAAAGGACTAGTAGGCACAGATACGCAGTATTTT.

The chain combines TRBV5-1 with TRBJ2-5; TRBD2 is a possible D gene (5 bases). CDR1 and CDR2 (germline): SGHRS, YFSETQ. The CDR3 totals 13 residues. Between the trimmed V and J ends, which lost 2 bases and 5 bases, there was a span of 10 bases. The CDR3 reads CASSFGVGETQYF. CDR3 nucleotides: TGCGCCAGCAGCTTCGGGGTAGGGGAGACCCAGTACTTC.

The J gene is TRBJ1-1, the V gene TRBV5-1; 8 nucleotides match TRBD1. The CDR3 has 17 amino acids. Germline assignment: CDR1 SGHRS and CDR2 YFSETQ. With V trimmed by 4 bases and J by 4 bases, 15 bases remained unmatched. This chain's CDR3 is CASSPGGQGAGSTEAFF. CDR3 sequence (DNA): TGCGCCAGCAGCCCTGGGGGGCAGGGGGCTGGGAGCACTGAAGCTTTCTTT.

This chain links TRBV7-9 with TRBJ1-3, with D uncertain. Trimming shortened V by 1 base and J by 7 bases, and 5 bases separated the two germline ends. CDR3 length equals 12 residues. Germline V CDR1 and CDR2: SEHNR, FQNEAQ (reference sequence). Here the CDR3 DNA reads TGTGCCAGCAGCTTAGGGAGTAACACCATATATTTT. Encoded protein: CASSLGSNTIYF.